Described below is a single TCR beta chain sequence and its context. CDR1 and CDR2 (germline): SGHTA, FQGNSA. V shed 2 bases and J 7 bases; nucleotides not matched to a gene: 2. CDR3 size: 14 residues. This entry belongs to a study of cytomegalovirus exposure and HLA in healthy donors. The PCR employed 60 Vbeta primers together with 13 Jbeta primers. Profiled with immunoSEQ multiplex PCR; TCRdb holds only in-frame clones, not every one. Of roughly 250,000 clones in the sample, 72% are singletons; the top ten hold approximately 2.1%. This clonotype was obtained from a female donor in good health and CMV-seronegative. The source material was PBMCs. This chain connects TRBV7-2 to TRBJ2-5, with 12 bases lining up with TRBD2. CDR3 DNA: TGTGCCAGCAGCTTAACACTAGCGGGAGGGACCCAGTACTTC. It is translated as CASSLTLAGGTQYF.